This TCR beta chain was identified during a study of breast tumors, draining lymph nodes, adjacent tissues (dated by TCRdb to between 2015 and 2016). General notes on the study: In breast cancer patients, the study compared the TCR beta repertoires of tumor, adjacent nontumor tissue and axillary lymph nodes. The study aimed to assess the relationships and possible T-cell exchange between tumor, surrounding tissue and draining lymph node repertoires in human breast cancer.

For sequencing, an Illumina HiSeq 2000 was employed. Multiplex PCR amplification was used to generate the TCR beta chain libraries. The amplified TCR beta chain products were analyzed by high-throughput sequencing. TCRdb trimmed the raw reads at Q25, called clones with MiXCR and kept productive beta chains. Under each unique CDR3 protein, matching rows form one entry showing the most common genes and DNA. A total of tens of thousands of distinct CDR3 sequences appear in this sample, 36% of them only once. Of the sample, roughly a tenth falls within the top ten clones. The full study reports these points: The conclusion that tumor T cells originate in lymph nodes was presented as consistent with a hypothesis rather than as directly demonstrated. Tumor T-cell repertoires showed less diversity than lymph node repertoires and more diversity than nontumor tissue repertoires, and tumor T-cell repertoires showed preferential V and J gene usage. The similarity between tumor and nontumor tissue repertoires was significantly greater in luminal-like breast cancer than in basal-like breast cancer. The data were considered consistent with most tumor T cells being derived from the lymph node and subsequently expanding within tumor tissue.

V lost 1 base and J lost 7 bases; the stretch between them is 11 bases long. The germline V gene (reference sequence) gives CDR1 as DFQATT and CDR2 as SNEGSKA. The CDR3 sequence holds 13 residues, the cysteine and phenylalanine included. The sequence is cut down to CDR3 DNA, 39 bases in frame from base 1. This clonotype was seen at least ten times. Which antigen it targets is not known. Per-base qualities were not stored, and no clone one base away is much larger. The TCR was taken from a female donor with breast cancer. Some clones in this sample may be carry-over from other donors' samples. Sequencing used breast tumor tissue. The rearranged chain carries TRBV20-1 and TRBJ2-1, with no confidently assigned D gene. The CDR3 here reads CSARGPPVNEQFF. The DNA is as follows: TGCAGTGCTAGAGGCCCTCCTGTTAATGAGCAGTTCTTC.